These 8 T cell receptor beta chains were all obtained from the same sample, sequenced in a study of cytomegalovirus exposure and HLA in healthy donors. 60 Vbeta and 13 Jbeta primers were used in PCR. The protocol was immunoSEQ multiplex PCR, while the TCRdb copy is restricted to in-frame clones and leaves out a portion. The table records 90,000 to 150,000 clones, over 70% of them present only once. The specimen sequenced was PBMCs. Receptor source: a woman between 50 and 59 years old in good health and CMV-seropositive.

V usage is TRBV19 and J usage is TRBJ1-5; D is ambiguous. The V gene lost 2 bases and the J gene lost 6 bases, with 17 bases spanning the gap. Germline CDR1 reads LNHDA; CDR2 reads SQIVND (reference sequence). This CDR3 is 16 amino acids long. The CDR3 region is CASSITGGSMTQPQHF. In nucleotides, the CDR3 is TGTGCCAGTAGTATAACCGGCGGCTCAATGACTCAGCCCCAGCATTTT. Based on the CDR3 plus reference TRBV19 and TRBJ1-5, the full variable domain is DGGITQSPKYLFRKEGQNVTLSCEQNLNHDAMYWYRQDPGQGLRLIYYSQIVNDFQKGDIAEGYSVSREKKESFPLTVTSAQKNPTAFYLCASSITGGSMTQPQHFGDGTRLSIL.

This clone was observed a handful of times. This chain connects TRBV27 to TRBJ1-5; no definite D call. The CDR3 totals 13 residues. Germline V gene sequence: CDR1 MNHEY, CDR2 SMNVEV (reference sequence). The V gene lost 0 bases and the J gene lost 7 bases, with 7 bases spanning the gap. This CDR3 reads CASSLSTGQPQHF. In nucleotides, the CDR3 is TGTGCCAGCAGTTTATCGACGGGACAGCCCCAGCATTTT.

V gene TRBV7-2 combines with J gene TRBJ1-1; tentatively, D is TRBD1 (5 bases). Germline loops: CDR1 SGHTA, CDR2 FQGNSA. Trimming removed 2 bases at V and 1 base at J, with 11 bases between. This CDR3 is built from 15 residues. The CDR3: CASSLPQGRNTEAFF. CDR3 in DNA: TGTGCCAGCAGCTTACCTCAGGGAAGGAACACTGAAGCTTTCTTT. Together with reference TRBV7-2 and TRBJ1-1, the CDR3 gives the full variable domain: GAGVSQSPSNKVTEKGKDVELRCDPISGHTALYWYRQSLGQGLEFLIYFQGNSAPDKSGLPSDRFSAERTGGSVSTLTIQRTQQEDSAVYLCASSLPQGRNTEAFFGQGTRLTVV.

For the CDR3, the DNA is TGTGCCAGTAGTACAGGGGCGAGGGGCACTGAAGCTTTCTTT. It yields the protein CASSTGARGTEAFF. V gene TRBV19 combines with J gene TRBJ1-1; the D gene is possibly TRBD1 (6 bases). Trimming removed 4 bases at V and 4 bases at J, with 13 bases between. The CDR3 has 14 amino acids. Per the germline V gene, CDR1 is LNHDA and CDR2 is SQIVND (reference sequence).

The chain joins TRBV29-1 to TRBJ1-2; TRBD1 agrees at 7 bases. CDR1 SQVTM and CDR2 ANQGSEA come from the germline V gene. V lost 4 bases to trimming and J lost 4 bases; unmatched junction nucleotides: 6. This CDR3 is built from 13 residues. CDR3 bases: TGCAGCGTTGTGGAGGGGGCAGGCTATGGCTACACCTTC. Its protein is CSVVEGAGYGYTF.

The chain combines TRBV6-1 with TRBJ2-3; 8 nucleotides line up with TRBD1. CDR3 length: 14 amino acids. V shed 6 bases, J shed 5 bases, and the junction held 7 bases outside the gene matches. The germline gives CDR1 MNHNS, CDR2 SASEGT. CDR3 sequence: CASREQGVGDTQYF. CDR3 nucleotides: TGTGCCAGCAGAGAACAGGGGGTCGGAGATACGCAGTATTTT.

In this sample, this clone turned up once. The chain couples TRBV19 to TRBJ1-5, with D possibly matching TRBD1 (5 bases). Germline loops: CDR1 LNHDA, CDR2 SQIVND (reference sequence). The CDR3 length is 15 residues. Trimming left V 9 bases short and J 3 bases short, with 18 bases between. For the CDR3, the DNA is TGTGCCAGCGCATTTGGCAGGGCTATCAATCAGCCCCAGCATTTT. Its translation: CASAFGRAINQPQHF. Looking up the rest from reference TRBV19 and TRBJ1-5 gives the full variable domain: DGGITQSPKYLFRKEGQNVTLSCEQNLNHDAMYWYRQDPGQGLRLIYYSQIVNDFQKGDIAEGYSVSREKKESFPLTVTSAQKNPTAFYLCASAFGRAINQPQHFGDGTRLSIL.

This chain connects TRBV5-4 to TRBJ1-1; 9 positions agree with TRBD1. CDR1 is SGHNT, CDR2 YYREEE, per germline (reference sequence). The CDR3 has 14 amino acids. With 4 bases clipped from V and 7 bases from J, the junction kept 8 bases outside the gene matches. This CDR3 reads CASSVQGASGEAFF. The CDR3 DNA is TGTGCCAGCAGCGTACAGGGGGCCTCGGGTGAAGCTTTCTTT. Full variable domain (outside the CDR3, taken from reference TRBV5-4 and TRBJ1-1): ETGVTQSPTHLIKTRGQQVTLRCSSQSGHNTVSWYQQALGQGPQFIFQYYREEENGRGNFPPRFSGLQFPNYSSELNVNALELDDSALYLCASSVQGASGEAFFGQGTRLTVV.